A single TCR beta chain is shown here with its context. Its target is not known. The same CDR3 arises from other DNA sequences in this sample as well. V lost 6 bases to trimming and J lost 1 base; unmatched junction nucleotides: 4. The V gene's germline CDR1 is SQVTM and CDR2 ANQGSEA. The CDR3 has 13 amino acids. Profiling relied on immunoSEQ multiplex PCR, and the TCRdb table lists in-frame clones only, not all of them. The table lists around 2.3 million clones, almost 96% of them singletons, with approximately 0.13% in the top ten. The data were taken from a study of shared clonotypes between healthy human individuals. Study conclusions and caveats: Depth was large, yet rarefaction showed that sorted-subset sequencing was incomplete. Naive subsets usually exceeded memory subsets in estimated richness. All-four-donor shared clonotypes had higher generation probabilities than non-shared clonotypes did.

Sequenced: naive CD4+ T cells sorted from blood. This sample's subset: CD45RA+ positively selected. The receptor comes from a man between 18 and 29 years old in good health. V usage is TRBV29-1 and J usage is TRBJ1-1, with 8 bases fitting TRBD1. CDR3 coding DNA: TGCAGCGTCGGTACAGGGGGGAACACTGAAGCTTTCTTT. It encodes CSVGTGGNTEAFF.